These 26 T cell receptor beta chains originate from one sample sequenced in a study of neurological immune-mediated disorders. TCRdb analysed the 5' RACE reads with MiXCR anew, one entry per CDR3 protein. The sample records 44,000 or so distinct CDR3 sequences, under 6.5% being singletons. The sequenced sample was CD4+ T cells from blood. These receptors were obtained from a woman between 40 and 50 years old in good health.

This clonotype was recorded at least ten times. V gene TRBV5-1 combines with J gene TRBJ1-1; 10 bases are shared with TRBD1. V shed 1 base and J 5 bases; nucleotides not matched to a gene: 11. There are 17 residues in the CDR3. The germline V gene has CDR1 SGHRS and CDR2 YFSETQ. The CDR3 sequence: CASSLIGTGVRGTEAFF. The CDR3 coding sequence is TGCGCCAGCAGCTTGATCGGGACAGGGGTGCGGGGGACTGAAGCTTTCTTT.

Many counts were recorded for this clonotype. CDR3 sequence: CASSARESYNEQFF. The CDR3 DNA follows: TGTGCCAGCAGCGCCAGAGAATCCTACAATGAGCAGTTCTTC. V is TRBV7-2 and J is TRBJ2-1; D call uncertain. CDR3 length: 14 residues. The germline gives CDR1 SGHTA, CDR2 FQGNSA. Trimming left V 5 bases short and J 1 base short, with 9 bases between.

The sample holds many counts of this clonotype. This chain connects TRBV7-9 to TRBJ2-5; D gene ambiguous. V dropped 4 bases and J dropped 5 bases, with 17 bases sitting between them. The CDR3 has 15 amino acids. CDR1 SEHNR and CDR2 FQNEAQ come from the germline V gene (reference sequence). CDR3: CASSSTTALGETQYF. CDR3 DNA: TGTGCCAGCAGCTCCACTACTGCCCTGGGGGAGACCCAGTACTTC. Filled out from reference TRBV7-9 and TRBJ2-5, the complete variable domain reads DTGVSQNPRHKITKRGQNVTFRCDPISEHNRLYWYRQTLGQGPEFLTYFQNEAQLEKSRLLSDRFSAERPKGSFSTLEIQRTEQGDSAMYLCASSSTTALGETQYFGPGTRLLVL.

This clonotype was counted many times. The gene calls are TRBV5-1 and TRBJ2-1; a possible D gene is TRBD2 (5 bases). This CDR3 spans 15 amino acids. V lost 1 base and J 1 base, leaving 9 bases between the germline ends. Germline V gene sequence: CDR1 SGHRS, CDR2 YFSETQ. The CDR3 DNA is TGCGCCAGCAGCTTGACGGACTGGTCCTACAATGAGCAGTTCTTC. This translates into CASSLTDWSYNEQFF.

This clonotype was detected many times. This chain joins TRBV20-1 and TRBJ2-3, with 11 bases matching TRBD2. The CDR3 runs 15 residues. After removal of 4 bases from V and 4 bases from J, the junction contained 7 bases not matched to a gene. The germline V gene encodes CDR1 DFQATT and CDR2 SNEGSKA (reference sequence). The CDR3: CSAKTSGRPPDTQYF. The CDR3 bases are TGCAGTGCTAAAACTAGCGGGAGACCCCCAGATACGCAGTATTTT.

This chain uses TRBV7-9 with TRBJ2-1; 7 bases align to TRBD2. Per germline, CDR1 SEHNR and CDR2 FQNEAQ (reference sequence). This CDR3 region has 16 residues. The V segment lost 1 base and the J segment 2 bases; nucleotides outside the gene matches: 5. The CDR3 protein is CASSLVGGGPYNEQFF. CDR3 DNA sequence: TGTGCCAGCAGCTTAGTCGGGGGAGGGCCCTACAATGAGCAGTTCTTC.

Ten or more counts support this clonotype. V and J are TRBV9 and TRBJ2-5; the match to TRBD2 covers 7 bases. The germline CDR1 and CDR2 sequences are SGDLS and YYNGEE. Unmatched junction bases numbered 17, after V lost 4 bases and J lost 5 bases. The CDR3 runs 17 residues. DNA of the CDR3: TGTGCCAGCAGCCCCGACGCCTGGGGAGGGATTGAGGAGACCCAGTACTTC. It encodes CASSPDAWGGIEETQYF.

This clonotype was seen many times. This chain joins TRBV6-2 or TRBV6-3 and TRBJ2-4, with 13 bases that match TRBD2. The CDR3 length is 19 residues. Per germline, CDR1 MNHEY and CDR2 SVGEGT. J gave up 0 bases and V 6 bases, and 11 bases lay outside the gene matches. The CDR3 protein is CASRRGLAGSQIAKNIQYF. CDR3 nucleotide sequence: TGTGCCAGCAGACGGGGACTAGCGGGATCCCAAATAGCCAAAAACATTCAGTACTTC.

The sample holds many counts of this clonotype. The V call is TRBV12-3 or TRBV12-4, the J call TRBJ2-7; TRBD1 agrees at 7 bases. The CDR3 totals 13 residues. The junction had 5 bases not matched to a gene; V was cut back by 6 bases and J by 3 bases. CDR3 bases: TGTGCCAGCAGGCCGGGACAGAGCTACGAGCAGTACTTC. This sequence encodes CASRPGQSYEQYF.

At least ten counts were recorded for this clonotype. The J gene is TRBJ2-3, the V gene TRBV10-3, with unresolved D. Germline CDR1 and CDR2: ENHRY and SYGVKD. Trimming removed 4 bases from V and 2 bases from J, with 7 bases in between. The CDR3 has 13 residues. DNA for the CDR3: TGTGCCATCAGTGGGGTGGACACAGATACGCAGTATTTT. Protein: CAISGVDTDTQYF.

This clonotype was seen ten or more times. This chain links TRBV5-1 with TRBJ1-1, with D unclear. The CDR3 consists of 15 residues. The germline gives CDR1 SGHRS, CDR2 YFSETQ. V lost 0 bases to trimming and J lost 7 bases, with 16 bases between them. Here the CDR3 DNA reads TGCGCCAGCAGCTTGGTTGGGCCCGGTGAGGGTGAAGCTTTCTTT. Translated, it gives CASSLVGPGEGEAFF. Variable domain in full (rest from reference TRBV5-1 and TRBJ1-1): KAGVTQTPRYLIKTRGQQVTLSCSPISGHRSVSWYQQTPGQGLQFLFEYFSETQRNKGNFPGRFSGRQFSNSRSEMNVSTLELGDSALYLCASSLVGPGEGEAFFGQGTRLTVV.

This clonotype has ten or more counts. V is TRBV5-1 and J is TRBJ2-6; either TRBD1 or TRBD2 may supply D (5 bases each). Germline V CDR1 and CDR2: SGHRS, YFSETQ. V lost 4 bases and J 4 bases, leaving 12 bases between the germline ends. There are 15 residues in the CDR3. The CDR3 protein is CASSHDWGGANVLTF. CDR3 nucleotide sequence: TGCGCCAGCAGCCACGACTGGGGGGGGGCCAACGTCCTGACTTTC.

This clonotype came up many times. The CDR3 is CASSPRRSGANVLTF. CDR3 DNA sequence: TGTGCCAGCAGCCCTAGACGCTCTGGGGCCAACGTCCTGACTTTC. The genes are TRBV7-2 and TRBJ2-6; the D is unclear. Germline assignment: CDR1 SGHTA and CDR2 FQGNSA. The CDR3 totals 15 residues. Trimming took 5 bases from V and 0 from J, leaving 8 bases between them.

Many counts were recorded for this clonotype. The chain employs TRBV3-1 and TRBJ2-7; 8 bases map to TRBD2. Unmatched junction bases numbered 6, after V lost 4 bases and J lost 1 base. This CDR3 spans 15 amino acids. Germline CDR1 LGHDT, CDR2 YNNKEL (reference sequence). The CDR3 reads CASSRQREISYEQYF. CDR3 nucleotides: TGTGCCAGCAGCCGTCAGCGGGAGATATCCTACGAGCAGTACTTC.

This clonotype was counted ten times or more. The rearrangement links TRBV6-5 to TRBJ2-1; 7 bases align to TRBD2. With V trimmed by 6 bases and J by 6 bases, 8 bases remained unmatched. Germline V gene sequence: CDR1 MNHEY, CDR2 SVGAGI. CDR3 length: 14 residues. In DNA, the CDR3 is TGTGCCAGCAGCGGACTAGTAGTCCCCAATGAGCAGTTCTTC. It translates to CASSGLVVPNEQFF.

This clonotype was counted at least ten times. The genes are TRBV5-1 and TRBJ2-1; 11 bases line up with TRBD2. There are 18 residues in the CDR3. Germline values: CDR1 SGHRS, CDR2 YFSETQ. V dropped 4 bases and J dropped 3; count of bases not matched to a gene: 12. CDR3 coding DNA: TGCGCCAGCAGCCCTGGTAGCGGGAGGGCCCGGGACTACAATGAGCAGTTCTTC. It encodes CASSPGSGRARDYNEQFF.

In its sample, this clonotype was seen many times. This chain connects TRBV20-1 to TRBJ2-1; TRBD2 aligns across 13 bases. The CDR3 consists of 15 residues. CDR1 is DFQATT and CDR2 is SNEGSKA in the germline V gene (reference sequence). The trim removed 2 bases at V and 14 bases at J, leaving 12 bases unmatched. CDR3 sequence: CSARPGTSGTLGKFF. CDR3 bases: TGCAGTGCTAGACCCGGGACTAGCGGGACCTTGGGAAAGTTCTTC.

This clonotype was recorded at least ten times. The V and J genes are TRBV28 and TRBJ2-2; D call uncertain. Germline V lookup: CDR1 MDHEN, CDR2 SYDVKM. The V end lost 6 bases, the J end lost 11 bases, and 10 bases lay between the germline ends. The CDR3 has 11 residues. The CDR3 DNA is TGTGCCAGCAGATCGGACGTAGAGCTGTTTTTT. Translating gives CASRSDVELFF.

This clonotype came up many times. The chain joins TRBV5-1 to TRBJ2-1; no reliable D call. In germline, CDR1 is SGHRS, CDR2 YFSETQ. The V end was cut by 0 bases, the J end by 5 bases, with 6 bases between. This CDR3 comprises 13 residues. The DNA of the CDR3 is TGCGCCAGCAGCTTGGTCCCGAACAATGAGCAGTTCTTC. Translated: CASSLVPNNEQFF.

There are many counts of this clonotype. The CDR3 loop reads CASSPHSGGSETQYF. The CDR3 DNA follows: TGTGCCAGCAGTCCTCACTCAGGGGGGTCTGAGACCCAGTACTTC. The V and J genes are TRBV28 and TRBJ2-5; maybe TRBD1 (7 bases). Trimming took 5 bases from V and 5 from J, leaving 18 bases between them. Germline V CDR1 and CDR2: MDHEN, SYDVKM. This CDR3 contains 15 residues.

This clonotype was picked up many times. The rearrangement links TRBV6-6 to TRBJ1-1; a weak D match, TRBD1 (5 bases). Germline CDR1 reads MNHNY; CDR2 reads SVGAGI (reference sequence). Trimming shortened V by 6 bases and J by 0 bases, and 11 bases separated the two germline ends. The CDR3 contains 14 residues. CDR3 nucleotides: TGTGCCAGCAGGGGGGGTCTCCTGAACACTGAAGCTTTCTTT. This codes for CASRGGLLNTEAFF.

This clonotype was recorded many times. V usage is TRBV27 and J usage is TRBJ2-7, with a weak D call TRBD2 (6 bases). This CDR3 spans 14 amino acids. Germline V gene sequence: CDR1 MNHEY, CDR2 SMNVEV (reference sequence). V was trimmed by 4 bases and J by 5 bases, leaving 15 bases between them. This CDR3 is CASSSIPGVNEQYF. CDR3 nucleotide sequence: TGTGCCAGCAGTTCGATTCCGGGAGTCAACGAGCAGTACTTC.

This clonotype has ten or more counts. V gene TRBV20-1 combines with J gene TRBJ2-3; 11 bases line up with TRBD2. This CDR3 is built from 16 residues. The germline V gene encodes CDR1 DFQATT and CDR2 SNEGSKA (reference sequence). V lost 2 bases, J lost 4 bases, and 8 bases stayed unmatched. The CDR3 protein is CSARPTLAGVPDTQYF. The CDR3 region has the DNA TGCAGTGCTAGACCTACACTAGCGGGAGTACCAGATACGCAGTATTTT.

This clonotype showed up many times. The chain has TRBV3-1 and TRBJ1-1, with 7 nucleotides matching TRBD1. The germline V gene has CDR1 LGHDT and CDR2 YNNKEL (reference sequence). There are 15 residues in the CDR3. J gave up 5 bases and V 4 bases, and 10 bases lay outside the gene matches. The CDR3 sequence is CASSPNSGGSTEAFF. Here the CDR3 DNA reads TGTGCCAGCAGCCCCAATTCAGGGGGTTCAACTGAAGCTTTCTTT.

This clonotype came up many times. The J gene is TRBJ2-3, the V gene TRBV5-1; TRBD2 matches at 11 bases. J was trimmed by 4 bases and V by 4 bases; bases with no gene match: 5. This CDR3 contains 15 residues. Germline V CDR1 and CDR2: SGHRS, YFSETQ. CDR3 nucleotides: TGCGCCAGCAGCCTCACTAGCGGGAGTGCAGATACGCAGTATTTT. Translating it yields CASSLTSGSADTQYF.

This clonotype was counted ten times or more. The junction does not match germline at one end; this may be a read error. J is TRBJ1-2 and V is TRBV7-8, with TRBD1 as a possible D gene (5 bases). Germline V gene lookup returns CDR1 SGHVS and CDR2 FQNEAQ. The CDR3 sequence is 13 residues long. The CDR3 DNA sequence: TGTGCCAGCAGCTTAGAAGGCGGGACGCCTCCCCTCTTC. It codes for CASSLEGGTPPLF.